This TCR beta chain originates from a study of cytomegalovirus exposure and HLA in healthy donors. Study-level findings and limits: Reports described diagnosis of cytomegalovirus status by the classifier as highly specific and sensitive. In an earlier analysis, most TCR beta V segments were productive about 87% or about 30% of the time. Later genetic work tied a missense DCLRE1C variant to beta-chain V and J trimming.

Each of the donors was a healthy bone marrow donor. A multiplex PCR was run with 60 Vbeta primers and 13 Jbeta primers. Sequenced by immunoSEQ multiplex PCR; TCRdb stores in-frame clones only, minus some. The sample records some 150,000 clones, around 60% being singletons. In this sample, this clone turned up once. Its antigen is as yet unknown. With 2 bases clipped from V and 6 bases from J, the junction kept 5 bases outside the gene matches. The CDR3 has 16 amino acids. CDR1 is MNHEY, CDR2 SMNVEV, per germline (reference sequence). Input material: PBMCs. The V call is TRBV27, the J call TRBJ2-1; 12 bases map to TRBD2. The source of this sequence is a woman in her fifties or sixties in good health and CMV-seropositive. The DNA for the CDR3 is TGTGCCAGCAGTTTACTAGCGGGAGGGTTCGTCAATGAGCAGTTCTTC. Its translation is CASSLLAGGFVNEQFF.